One and the same sample provided the 5 T cell receptor beta chains below, sequenced in a study of Ad26.COV2.S vaccination and SARS-CoV-2 variants. Sequencing was performed with immunoSEQ multiplex PCR; in TCRdb, only in-frame clones are kept and a portion is missing. The profile shows about 470,000 clones, 80% to 95% of them singletons. The sample's treatment: roughly 18 received Ad26.COV2.S at low or high dose, single or two shots; several received placebo; per-sample allocation not given. Repertoires come from day 63 after the first vaccine or placebo injection. The source material was peripheral blood, sampled in a trial of Ad26.COV2.S vaccine versus placebo. The source is a person between 18 and 59 years old who received the Ad26.COV2.S COVID-19 vaccine or a placebo.

The chain uses TRBV7-9 and TRBJ2-3; maybe TRBD2 (6 bases). The CDR3 sequence is 16 residues long. V shed 1 base and J shed 2 bases, with 13 bases lying between them. Germline V gene data show CDR1 as SEHNR and CDR2 as FQNEAQ (reference sequence). CDR3: CASSLGGTRLTDTQYF. The CDR3 region has the DNA TGTGCCAGCAGCTTAGGCGGGACTCGTCTCACAGATACGCAGTATTTT.

Remarks on this clone: One end of the junction is discordant with germline, which a read error may explain. This chain links TRBV27 with TRBJ2-1; 15 nucleotides agree with TRBD2. The CDR3 runs 17 residues. The V gene's germline CDR1 is MNHEY and CDR2 SMNVEV (reference sequence). The CDR3 DNA reads as TGTGCCAGCAGTCTATCCGGGACTAGCGGGAGGCACAATGAGCAGTTCTTC. Its protein product is CASSLSGTSGRHNEQFF.

CDR3: CASSPFRGLAGRQFF. CDR3 coding DNA: TGTGCCAGCAGTCCGTTCAGGGGATTAGCTGGTCGGCAGTTCTTC. The chain combines TRBV28 with TRBJ2-1; tentative D call: TRBD1 (6 bases). CDR1 is MDHEN, CDR2 SYDVKM, per germline. The germline V and J ends were trimmed by 5 bases and 12 bases, with 23 bases remaining between them. The CDR3 is 15 residues long.

The chain recombines TRBV11-3 with TRBJ2-3; 7 nucleotides agree with TRBD1. CDR3 length: 14 amino acids. V dropped 1 base and J dropped 6; count of bases not matched to a gene: 4. The germline V gene has CDR1 SGHNT and CDR2 YENEEA. The DNA for the CDR3 is TGTGCCAGCAGCTTAGCGACAGGGCCGGATACGCAGTATTTT. Translation: CASSLATGPDTQYF.

This CDR3 reads CASSSIGTSSNQPQHF. The DNA for the CDR3 is TGTGCCAGCAGTTCCATCGGGACATCAAGCAATCAGCCCCAGCATTTT. The V gene is TRBV2, the J gene TRBJ1-5, with a weak D call TRBD1 (6 bases). The CDR3 is 16 residues long. With 5 bases removed from V and 1 base from J, the gap between germline ends came to 15 bases. Germline V gene lookup returns CDR1 SNHLY and CDR2 FYNNEI.